What follows are 3 T cell receptor beta chains derived from one specimen sequenced in a study of blood T cell repertoires in COVID-19. The repertoire was sequenced with immunoSEQ multiplex PCR; TCRdb's copy has only in-frame clones and lacks some. The sample includes 90,000 to 110,000 clones, over 70% of them seen just once. Sequencing was carried out using peripheral blood. All receptors come from a human donor in a cohort sampled during active or convalescent COVID-19.

The chain employs TRBV30 and TRBJ2-7, with 8 positions matching TRBD1. Germline V gene sequence: CDR1 GTSNPN, CDR2 SVGIG (reference sequence). The CDR3 spans 16 residues. V lost 3 bases, J lost 0 bases, and 10 bases stayed unmatched. The CDR3 DNA follows: TGTGCCTGGAGCGCGATCAGGCAGGGGGCCTCCTACGAGCAGTACTTC. Translation gives CAWSAIRQGASYEQYF.

The chain couples TRBV7-9 to TRBJ2-1; TRBD1 might be the D (6 bases). V lost 0 bases to trimming and J lost 2 bases, with 11 bases between them. Germline V CDR1 and CDR2: SEHNR, FQNEAQ (reference sequence). The CDR3 is 16 residues long. For the CDR3, the DNA is TGTGCCAGCAGCTTAGCCGGGACAAACCCCTACAATGAGCAGTTCTTC. Translated: CASSLAGTNPYNEQFF.

This chain links TRBV7-9 with TRBJ2-4; possibly TRBD1 for D (6 bases). CDR3 length: 15 residues. Trimming stripped 1 base from V and 11 bases from J, with 18 bases between. Germline V gives CDR1 SEHNR, CDR2 FQNEAQ (reference sequence). This CDR3 is CASSLGLRQEDVQYF. The CDR3 nucleotides read TGTGCCAGCAGCTTAGGTTTACGACAGGAAGACGTTCAGTACTTC. Based on the CDR3 plus reference TRBV7-9 and TRBJ2-4, the full variable domain is DTGVSQNPRHKITKRGQNVTFRCDPISEHNRLYWYRQTLGQGPEFLTYFQNEAQLEKSRLLSDRFSAERPKGSFSTLEIQRTEQGDSAMYLCASSLGLRQEDVQYFGAGTRLSVL.